This T cell receptor (beta chain) is from a study of control samples from healthy donors and cancer patients. The CDR3 is 12 residues long. Trimming cost V 6 bases and J 12 bases, with 15 bases left between them. The germline V gene encodes CDR1 SEHNR and CDR2 FQNEAQ (reference sequence). TCRdb keeps only in-frame clones here, not all; method: immunoSEQ multiplex PCR. The sample comprises approximately 84,000 clones, 91% of which are singletons, and 15% to 18% rests with the top ten. The sample consisted of blood. V gene TRBV7-9 combines with J gene TRBJ2-1, with a weak D call TRBD1 (5 bases). The origin of this receptor is a man between 25 and 39 years old in good health. CDR3: CASSTQGPGQFF. Here the CDR3 DNA reads TGTGCCAGCAGTACCCAGGGTCCGGGGCAGTTCTTC.